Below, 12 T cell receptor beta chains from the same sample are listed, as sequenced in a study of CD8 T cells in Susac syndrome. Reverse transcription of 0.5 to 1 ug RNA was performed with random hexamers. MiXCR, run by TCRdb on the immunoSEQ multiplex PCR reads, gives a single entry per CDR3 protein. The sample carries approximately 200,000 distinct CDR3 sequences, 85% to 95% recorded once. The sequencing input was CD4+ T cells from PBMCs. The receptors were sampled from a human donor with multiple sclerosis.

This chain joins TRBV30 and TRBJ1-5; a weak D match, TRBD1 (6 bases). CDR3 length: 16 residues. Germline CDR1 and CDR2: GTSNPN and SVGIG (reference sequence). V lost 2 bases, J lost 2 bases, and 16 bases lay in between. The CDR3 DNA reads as TGTGCCTGGAGTCCACTAGGGGGAAGTGGCAATCAGCCCCAGCATTTT. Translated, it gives CAWSPLGGSGNQPQHF.

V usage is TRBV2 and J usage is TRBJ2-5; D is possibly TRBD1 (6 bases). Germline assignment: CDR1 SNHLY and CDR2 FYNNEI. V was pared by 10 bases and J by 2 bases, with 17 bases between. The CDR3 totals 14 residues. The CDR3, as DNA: TGTGCCACCTTCATCGGGACATCTCAAGAGACCCAGTACTTC. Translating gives CATFIGTSQETQYF. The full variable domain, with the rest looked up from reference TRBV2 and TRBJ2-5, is EPEVTQTPSHQVTQMGQEVILRCVPISNHLYFYWYRQILGQKVEFLVSFYNNEISEKSEIFDDQFSVERPDGSNFTLKIRSTKLEDSAMYFCATFIGTSQETQYFGPGTRLLVL.

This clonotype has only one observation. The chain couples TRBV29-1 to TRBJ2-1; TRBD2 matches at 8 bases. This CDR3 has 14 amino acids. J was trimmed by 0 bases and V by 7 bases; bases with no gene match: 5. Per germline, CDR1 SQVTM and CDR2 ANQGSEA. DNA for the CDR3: TGCAGCGCCTTAGCGGGGTACTCCTACAATGAGCAGTTCTTC. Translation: CSALAGYSYNEQFF.

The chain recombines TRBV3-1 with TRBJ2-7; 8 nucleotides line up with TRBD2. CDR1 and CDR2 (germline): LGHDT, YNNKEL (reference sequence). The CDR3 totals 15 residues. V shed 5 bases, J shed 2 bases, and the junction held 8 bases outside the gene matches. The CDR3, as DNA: TGTGCCAGCAGCGTTAGATGGCGGGGGGCCTACGAGCAGTACTTC. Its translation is CASSVRWRGAYEQYF.

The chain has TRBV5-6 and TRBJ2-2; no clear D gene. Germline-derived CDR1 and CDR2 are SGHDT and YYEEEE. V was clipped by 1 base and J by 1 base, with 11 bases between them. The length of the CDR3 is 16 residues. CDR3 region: CASSLRVRGNTGELFF. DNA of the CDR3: TGTGCCAGCAGCTTGCGGGTGAGAGGGAACACCGGGGAGCTGTTTTTT.

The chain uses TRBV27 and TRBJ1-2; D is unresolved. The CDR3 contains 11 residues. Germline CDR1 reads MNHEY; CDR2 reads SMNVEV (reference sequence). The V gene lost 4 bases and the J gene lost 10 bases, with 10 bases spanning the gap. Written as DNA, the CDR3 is TGTGCCAGCAGTTACCTAGGGTTCTACACCTTC. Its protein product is CASSYLGFYTF.

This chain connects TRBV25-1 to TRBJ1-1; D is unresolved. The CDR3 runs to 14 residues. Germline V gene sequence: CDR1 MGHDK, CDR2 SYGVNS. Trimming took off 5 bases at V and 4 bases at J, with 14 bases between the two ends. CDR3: CASSSTGRGTEAFF. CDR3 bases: TGTGCCAGCAGTTCGACGGGCCGCGGCACTGAAGCTTTCTTT.

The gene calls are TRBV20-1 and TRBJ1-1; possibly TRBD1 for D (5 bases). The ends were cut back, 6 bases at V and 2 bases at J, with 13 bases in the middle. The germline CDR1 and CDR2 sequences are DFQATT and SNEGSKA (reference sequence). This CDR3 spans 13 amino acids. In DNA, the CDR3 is TGCAGTGCGCCGACAGAGATTAACACTGAAGCTTTCTTT. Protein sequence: CSAPTEINTEAFF.

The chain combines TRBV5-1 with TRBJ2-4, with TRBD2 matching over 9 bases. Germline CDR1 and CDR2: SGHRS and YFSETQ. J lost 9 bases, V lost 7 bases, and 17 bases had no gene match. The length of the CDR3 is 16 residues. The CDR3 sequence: CASRRNQAGGTSIQYF. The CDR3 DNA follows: TGCGCCAGCCGGCGAAATCAAGCGGGGGGAACGTCCATTCAGTACTTC.

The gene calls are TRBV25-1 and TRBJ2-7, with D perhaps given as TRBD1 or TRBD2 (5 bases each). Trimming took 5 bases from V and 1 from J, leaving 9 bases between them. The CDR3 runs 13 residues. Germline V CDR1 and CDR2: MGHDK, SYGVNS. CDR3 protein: CASSWDRSYEQYF. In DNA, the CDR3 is TGTGCCAGCAGTTGGGACCGTTCCTACGAGCAGTACTTC.

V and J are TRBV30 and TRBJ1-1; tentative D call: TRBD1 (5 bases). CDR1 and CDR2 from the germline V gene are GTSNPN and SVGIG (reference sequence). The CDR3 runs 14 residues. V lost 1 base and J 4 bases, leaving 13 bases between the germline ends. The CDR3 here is CAWSGGQRGTEAFF. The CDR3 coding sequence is TGTGCCTGGAGTGGTGGCCAAAGGGGCACTGAAGCTTTCTTT.

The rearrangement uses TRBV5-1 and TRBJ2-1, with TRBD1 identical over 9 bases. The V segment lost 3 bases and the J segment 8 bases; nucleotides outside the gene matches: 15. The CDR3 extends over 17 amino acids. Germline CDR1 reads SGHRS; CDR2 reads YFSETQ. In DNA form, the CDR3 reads TGCGCCAGCAGCTGGGCTTCACCGGGACAGGGAATCGATGAGCAGTTCTTC. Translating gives CASSWASPGQGIDEQFF.